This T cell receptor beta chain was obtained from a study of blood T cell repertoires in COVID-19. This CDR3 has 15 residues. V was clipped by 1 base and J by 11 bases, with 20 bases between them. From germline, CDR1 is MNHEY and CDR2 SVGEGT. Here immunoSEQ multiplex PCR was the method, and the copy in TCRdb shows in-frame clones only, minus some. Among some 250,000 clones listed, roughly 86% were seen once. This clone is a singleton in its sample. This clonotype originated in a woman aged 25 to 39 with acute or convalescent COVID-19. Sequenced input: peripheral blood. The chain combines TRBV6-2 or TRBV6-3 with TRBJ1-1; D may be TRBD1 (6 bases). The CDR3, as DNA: TGTGCCAGCAGTTACTTGGCAGGGGACCCAAAGGGCGCTTTCTTT. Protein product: CASSYLAGDPKGAFF.